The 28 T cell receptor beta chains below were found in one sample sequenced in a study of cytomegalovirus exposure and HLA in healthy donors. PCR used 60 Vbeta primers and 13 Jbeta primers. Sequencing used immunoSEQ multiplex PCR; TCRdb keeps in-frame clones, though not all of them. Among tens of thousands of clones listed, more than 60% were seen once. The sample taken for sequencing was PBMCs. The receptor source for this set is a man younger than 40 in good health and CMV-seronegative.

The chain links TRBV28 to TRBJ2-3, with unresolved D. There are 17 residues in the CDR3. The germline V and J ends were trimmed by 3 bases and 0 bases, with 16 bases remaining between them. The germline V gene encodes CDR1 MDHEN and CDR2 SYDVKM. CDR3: CASSFSQTLTSTDTQYF. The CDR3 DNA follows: TGTGCCAGCAGTTTCTCCCAAACCCTTACTAGCACAGATACGCAGTATTTT.

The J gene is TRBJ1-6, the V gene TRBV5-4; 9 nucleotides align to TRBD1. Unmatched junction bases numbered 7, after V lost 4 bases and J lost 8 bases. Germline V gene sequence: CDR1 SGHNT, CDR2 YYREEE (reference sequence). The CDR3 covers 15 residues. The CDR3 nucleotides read TGTGCCAGCAGCGAGCCGGGACAGGGATATTCACCCCTCCACTTT. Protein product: CASSEPGQGYSPLHF.

CDR3 sequence reads: CASSASAANTEAFF. The CDR3 bases are TGTGCCAGCAGTGCCTCGGCCGCGAACACTGAAGCTTTCTTT. The V call is TRBV6-4, the J call TRBJ1-1, with unresolved D. Germline CDR1 and CDR2: MRHNA and SNTAGT. The CDR3 runs to 14 residues. V was pared by 4 bases and J by 1 base, with 10 bases between.

DNA for the CDR3: TGTGCCAGTAGTAACGGAGATACGCAGTATTTT. Encoded protein: CASSNGDTQYF. The chain joins TRBV19 to TRBJ2-3; D is ambiguous. The CDR3 loop spans 11 amino acids. Germline CDR1 reads LNHDA; CDR2 reads SQIVND (reference sequence). The V end was cut by 4 bases, the J end by 5 bases, with 4 bases between.

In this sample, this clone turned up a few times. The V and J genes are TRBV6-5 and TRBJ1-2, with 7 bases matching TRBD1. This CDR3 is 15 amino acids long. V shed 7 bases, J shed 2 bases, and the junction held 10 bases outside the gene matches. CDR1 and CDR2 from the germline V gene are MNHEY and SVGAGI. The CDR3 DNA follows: TGTGCCAGCACACGCTTGACAGGGAACAACTATGGCTACACCTTC. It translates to CASTRLTGNNYGYTF.

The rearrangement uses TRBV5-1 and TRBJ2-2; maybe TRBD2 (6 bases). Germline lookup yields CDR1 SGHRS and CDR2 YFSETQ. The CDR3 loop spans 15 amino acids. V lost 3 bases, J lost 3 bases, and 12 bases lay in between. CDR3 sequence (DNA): TGCGCCAGCAGCTCTCGGGGGATGGACACCGGGGAGCTGTTTTTT. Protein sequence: CASSSRGMDTGELFF.

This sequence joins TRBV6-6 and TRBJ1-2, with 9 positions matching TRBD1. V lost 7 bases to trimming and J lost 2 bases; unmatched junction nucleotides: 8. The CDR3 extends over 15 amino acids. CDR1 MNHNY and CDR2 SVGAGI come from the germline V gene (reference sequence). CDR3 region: CASTRGQGINYGYTF. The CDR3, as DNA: TGTGCCAGCACCAGGGGACAGGGAATAAACTATGGCTACACCTTC.

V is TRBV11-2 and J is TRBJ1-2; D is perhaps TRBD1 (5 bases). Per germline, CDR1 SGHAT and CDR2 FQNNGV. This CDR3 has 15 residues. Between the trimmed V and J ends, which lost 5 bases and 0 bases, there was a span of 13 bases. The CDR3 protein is CASSLTMTANYGYTF. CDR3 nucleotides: TGTGCCAGCAGCCTGACCATGACAGCTAACTATGGCTACACCTTC.

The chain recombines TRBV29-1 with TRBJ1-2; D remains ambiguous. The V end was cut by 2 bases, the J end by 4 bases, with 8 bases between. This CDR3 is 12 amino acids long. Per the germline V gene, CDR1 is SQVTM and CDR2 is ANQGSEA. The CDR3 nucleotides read TGCAGCGTTGAACTGGCTTCCTATGGCTACACCTTC. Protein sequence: CSVELASYGYTF.

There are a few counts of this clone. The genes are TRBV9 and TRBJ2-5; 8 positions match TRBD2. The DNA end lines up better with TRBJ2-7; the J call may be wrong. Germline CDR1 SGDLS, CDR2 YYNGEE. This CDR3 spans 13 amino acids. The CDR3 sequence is CASGPGGAYEQYF. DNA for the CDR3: TGTGCCAGCGGTCCGGGGGGGGCCTACGAGCAGTACTTC.

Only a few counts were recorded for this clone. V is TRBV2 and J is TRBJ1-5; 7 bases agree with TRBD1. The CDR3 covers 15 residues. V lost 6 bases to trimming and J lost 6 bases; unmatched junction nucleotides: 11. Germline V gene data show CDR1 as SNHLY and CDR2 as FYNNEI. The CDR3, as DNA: TGTGCCAGCAGCCCCACAGGGGAACGGGCTCAGCCCCAGCATTTT. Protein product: CASSPTGERAQPQHF.

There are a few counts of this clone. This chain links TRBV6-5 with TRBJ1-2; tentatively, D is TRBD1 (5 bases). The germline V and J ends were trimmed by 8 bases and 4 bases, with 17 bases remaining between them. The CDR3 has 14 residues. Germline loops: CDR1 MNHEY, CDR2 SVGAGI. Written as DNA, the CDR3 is TGTGCCAGCGGCCTCAGGGTATCTCGCTATGGCTACACCTTC. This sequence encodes CASGLRVSRYGYTF.

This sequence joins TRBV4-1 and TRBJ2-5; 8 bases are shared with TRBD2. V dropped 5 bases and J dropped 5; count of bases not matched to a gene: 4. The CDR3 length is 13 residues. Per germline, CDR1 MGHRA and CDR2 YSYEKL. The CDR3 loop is CASSGGGWETQYF. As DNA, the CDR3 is TGCGCCAGCAGCGGCGGGGGGTGGGAGACCCAGTACTTC.

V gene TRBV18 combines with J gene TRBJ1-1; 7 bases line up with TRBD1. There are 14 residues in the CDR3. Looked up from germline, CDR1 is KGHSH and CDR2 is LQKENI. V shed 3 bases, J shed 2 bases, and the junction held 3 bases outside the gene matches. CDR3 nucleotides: TGTGCCAGCTCACCGGGACAGACTAACACTGAAGCTTTCTTT. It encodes CASSPGQTNTEAFF.

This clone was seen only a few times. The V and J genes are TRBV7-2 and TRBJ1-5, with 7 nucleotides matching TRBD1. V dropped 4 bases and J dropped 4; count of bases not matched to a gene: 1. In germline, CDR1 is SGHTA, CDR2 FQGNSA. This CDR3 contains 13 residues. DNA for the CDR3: TGTGCCAGCAGCTCACAGGGGAATCAGCCCCAGCATTTT. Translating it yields CASSSQGNQPQHF.

The CDR3: CASSYSGQGSDTQYF. CDR3 nucleotides: TGTGCCAGCAGTTACTCGGGACAGGGCTCAGATACGCAGTATTTT. The V gene is TRBV6-6, the J gene TRBJ2-3; 9 bases map to TRBD1. The V segment lost 0 bases and the J segment 4 bases; nucleotides outside the gene matches: 2. Germline lookup yields CDR1 MNHNY and CDR2 SVGAGI (reference sequence). CDR3 size: 15 residues.

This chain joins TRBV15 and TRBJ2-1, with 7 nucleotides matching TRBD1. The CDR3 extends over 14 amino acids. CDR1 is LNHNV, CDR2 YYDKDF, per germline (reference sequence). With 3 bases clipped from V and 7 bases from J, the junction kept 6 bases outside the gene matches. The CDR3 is CATSRVDRENEQFF. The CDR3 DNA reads TGTGCCACCAGCAGGGTAGACAGGGAAAATGAGCAGTTCTTC.

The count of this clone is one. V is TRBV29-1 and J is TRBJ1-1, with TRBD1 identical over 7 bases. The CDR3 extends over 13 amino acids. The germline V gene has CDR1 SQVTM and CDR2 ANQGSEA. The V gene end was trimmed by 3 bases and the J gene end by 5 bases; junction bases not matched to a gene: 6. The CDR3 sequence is CSVDQGVGTEAFF. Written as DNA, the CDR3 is TGCAGCGTTGACCAGGGGGTAGGAACTGAAGCTTTCTTT. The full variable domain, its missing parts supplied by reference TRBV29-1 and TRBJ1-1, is SAVISQKPSRDICQRGTSLTIQCQVDSQVTMMFWYRQQPGQSLTLIATANQGSEATYESGFVIDKFPISRPNLTFSTLTVSNMSPEDSSIYLCSVDQGVGTEAFFGQGTRLTVV.

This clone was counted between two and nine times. This CDR3 reads CASSLQETQYF. The CDR3 bases are TGTGCCAGCAGCCTCCAAGAGACCCAGTACTTC. The chain has TRBV7-2 and TRBJ2-5; D unresolved. There are 11 residues in the CDR3. V lost 5 bases and J 1 base, leaving 2 bases between the germline ends. Germline assignment: CDR1 SGHTA and CDR2 FQGNSA.

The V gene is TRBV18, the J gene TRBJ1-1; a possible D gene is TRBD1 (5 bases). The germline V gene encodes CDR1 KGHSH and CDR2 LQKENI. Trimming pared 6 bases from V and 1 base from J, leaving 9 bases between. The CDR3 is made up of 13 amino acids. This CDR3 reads CASSQTENTEAFF. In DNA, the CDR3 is TGTGCCAGCTCGCAGACAGAGAACACTGAAGCTTTCTTT.

The CDR3 DNA reads TGTGCCAGCAGCCGGAATTCGGGACTAAACAATGAGCAGTTCTTC. Encoded protein: CASSRNSGLNNEQFF. This chain links TRBV11-2 with TRBJ2-1; 7 nucleotides agree with TRBD2. CDR1 is SGHAT, CDR2 FQNNGV, per germline. V gave up 5 bases and J gave up 5 bases; unmatched junction bases: 9. CDR3 size: 15 residues.

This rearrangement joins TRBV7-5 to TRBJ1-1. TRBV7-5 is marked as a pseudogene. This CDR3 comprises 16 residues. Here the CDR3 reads CARSLGSPRGGTEAFF. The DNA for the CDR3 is TGTGCCAGAAGCTTAGGAAGCCCGCGGGGCGGCACTGAAGCTTTCTTT.

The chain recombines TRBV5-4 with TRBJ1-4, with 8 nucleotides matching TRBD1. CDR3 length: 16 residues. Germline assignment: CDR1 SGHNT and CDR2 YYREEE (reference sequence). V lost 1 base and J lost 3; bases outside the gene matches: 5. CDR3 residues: CASSLNQGAANEKLFF. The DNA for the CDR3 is TGTGCCAGCAGCTTGAACCAGGGGGCAGCTAATGAAAAACTGTTTTTT.

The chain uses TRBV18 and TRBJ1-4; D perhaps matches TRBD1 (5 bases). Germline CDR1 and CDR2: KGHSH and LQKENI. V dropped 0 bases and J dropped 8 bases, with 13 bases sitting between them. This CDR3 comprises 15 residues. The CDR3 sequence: CASSPPGQGGEKLFF. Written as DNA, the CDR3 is TGTGCCAGCTCACCACCCGGGCAGGGTGGAGAAAAACTGTTTTTT.

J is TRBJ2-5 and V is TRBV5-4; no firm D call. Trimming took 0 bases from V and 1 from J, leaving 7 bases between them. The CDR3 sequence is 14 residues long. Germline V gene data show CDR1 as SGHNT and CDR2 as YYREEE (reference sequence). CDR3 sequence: CASSLVSVQETQYF. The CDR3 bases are TGTGCCAGCAGCTTGGTCTCCGTCCAAGAGACCCAGTACTTC.

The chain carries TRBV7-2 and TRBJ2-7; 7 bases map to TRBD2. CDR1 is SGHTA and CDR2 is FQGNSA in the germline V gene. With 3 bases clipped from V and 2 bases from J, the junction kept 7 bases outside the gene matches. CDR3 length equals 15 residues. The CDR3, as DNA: TGTGCCAGCAGCTTGATAGCGGGCCCCCCCTACGAGCAGTACTTC. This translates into CASSLIAGPPYEQYF.

The CDR3 sequence: CASLGGKLFF. The CDR3 nucleotides are TGTGCCTCTCTCGGGGGAAAACTGTTTTTT. This chain joins TRBV19 and TRBJ1-4; D is possibly TRBD1 (5 bases). V was trimmed by 11 bases and J by 10 bases, leaving 11 bases between them. The CDR3 is made up of 10 amino acids. Germline-derived CDR1 and CDR2 are LNHDA and SQIVND (reference sequence).

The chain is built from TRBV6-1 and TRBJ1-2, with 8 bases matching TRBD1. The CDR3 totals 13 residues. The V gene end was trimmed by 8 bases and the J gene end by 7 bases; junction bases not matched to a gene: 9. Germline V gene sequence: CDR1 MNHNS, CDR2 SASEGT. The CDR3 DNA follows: TGTGCCAGCGGACAGGGAGGAGGCTCTGGCTACACCTTC. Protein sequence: CASGQGGGSGYTF.